The 25 T cell receptor beta chains below were found in one sample sequenced in a study of CD8 T cells in ankylosing spondylitis. General study findings and limits: Blood of patients with ankylosing spondylitis appeared to be characterized by a TCR beta motif of several highly homologous variants.

Using its own MiXCR run on the 5' RACE reads, TCRdb lists one record per CDR3 protein. The sample has around 890,000 distinct CDR3 sequences, 12% seen once. Their antigen targets remain unknown. Sequenced input: blood, either unsorted or a sorted T cell fraction (not recorded which). The receptors originated from a male donor with ankylosing spondylitis.

This clonotype was counted many times. The chain links TRBV20-1 to TRBJ2-7; D remains unclear. The CDR3 is 11 amino acids. The germline V and J ends were trimmed by 6 bases and 7 bases, with 13 bases remaining between them. Germline lookup yields CDR1 DFQATT and CDR2 SNEGSKA (reference sequence). CDR3 bases: TGCAGTGCCCTCGCCCAGGATGAGCAGTACTTC. As protein: CSALAQDEQYF.

The gene calls are TRBV10-3 and TRBJ2-5; TRBD1 aligns across 7 bases. Germline CDR1 ENHRY, CDR2 SYGVKD. The trim removed 5 bases at V and 5 bases at J, leaving 11 bases unmatched. The CDR3 sequence is 15 residues long. In nucleotides, the CDR3 is TGTGCCATCAGTTCGGGACAGAAAAGGGTGGAGACCCAGTACTTC. It translates to CAISSGQKRVETQYF.

This clonotype was picked up a small number of times. This chain uses TRBV12-3 or TRBV12-4 with TRBJ1-1; no definite D call. Trimming removed 5 bases from V and 3 bases from J, with 19 bases in between. The CDR3 is made up of 16 amino acids. CDR3 amino acids: CASSPGERGWYTEAFF. CDR3 in DNA: TGTGCCAGCAGTCCCGGCGAGCGGGGTTGGTACACTGAAGCTTTCTTT.

This clonotype was picked up many times. V gene TRBV5-5 combines with J gene TRBJ1-2, with D possibly matching TRBD1 (5 bases). Trimming took off 2 bases at V and 7 bases at J, with 9 bases between the two ends. Per germline, CDR1 SGHKS and CDR2 YYEKEE (reference sequence). The CDR3 covers 12 residues. Written as DNA, the CDR3 is TGTGCCAGCAGCTTTCAGGGTCCTGGCTACACCTTC. Translation: CASSFQGPGYTF.

This clonotype was observed many times. The V gene is TRBV7-2, the J gene TRBJ1-5; a possible D gene is TRBD1 (5 bases). The CDR3 is made up of 15 amino acids. The V end was cut by 7 bases, the J end by 0 bases, with 13 bases between. Germline lookup yields CDR1 SGHTA and CDR2 FQGNSA. The CDR3 loop is CASTQTVNSNQPQHF. For the CDR3, the DNA is TGTGCCAGCACCCAGACAGTCAATAGCAATCAGCCCCAGCATTTT.

A few counts support this clonotype. V usage is TRBV20-1 and J usage is TRBJ2-3, with D tentatively TRBD1 (6 bases). The V end lost 6 bases, the J end lost 0 bases, and 16 bases lay between the germline ends. The germline V gene has CDR1 DFQATT and CDR2 SNEGSKA (reference sequence). This CDR3 spans 15 amino acids. CDR3: CSARLRGKSTDTQYF. The CDR3 bases are TGCAGTGCCAGGCTAAGGGGGAAGAGCACAGATACGCAGTATTTT.

The chain uses TRBV10-3 and TRBJ2-3; 8 bases are a match to TRBD2. Looked up from germline, CDR1 is ENHRY and CDR2 is SYGVKD. Trimming took 8 bases from V and 1 from J; bases not matched to a gene: 2. The CDR3 has 13 amino acids. CDR3 sequence reads: CAIGAGGTDTQYF. The CDR3 nucleotides are TGTGCCATCGGAGCGGGGGGCACAGATACGCAGTATTTT.

This chain joins TRBV5-1 and TRBJ1-1; D might be TRBD1 (6 bases). Trimming removed 5 bases at V and 5 bases at J, with 16 bases between. From germline, CDR1 is SGHRS and CDR2 YFSETQ. This CDR3 is built from 14 residues. The CDR3 nucleotides are TGCGCCAGCAGGTCAACCCTAGGGGGTACTGAAGCTTTCTTT. Translating gives CASRSTLGGTEAFF.

The chain joins TRBV19 to TRBJ1-5; D is unresolved. The CDR3 contains 13 residues. Germline V gene sequence: CDR1 LNHDA, CDR2 SQIVND (reference sequence). The V and J ends lost 5 bases and 5 bases respectively, with 10 bases between them. The CDR3 DNA follows: TGTGCCAGTAGTTTCGGTGAAGATCAGCCCCAGCATTTT. Protein: CASSFGEDQPQHF.

This clonotype has at least ten counts. The chain has TRBV5-1 and TRBJ2-2, with 11 positions matching TRBD2. With V trimmed by 1 base and J by 7 bases, 6 bases remained unmatched. CDR1 is SGHRS, CDR2 YFSETQ, per germline. The CDR3 totals 16 residues. The CDR3 coding sequence is TGCGCCAGCAGCTTGAAGACTAGCGGGGAAATCGGGGAGCTGTTTTTT. Residues: CASSLKTSGEIGELFF. Using reference TRBV5-1 and TRBJ2-2 for the parts outside the CDR3, the full variable domain is KAGVTQTPRYLIKTRGQQVTLSCSPISGHRSVSWYQQTPGQGLQFLFEYFSETQRNKGNFPGRFSGRQFSNSRSEMNVSTLELGDSALYLCASSLKTSGEIGELFFGEGSRLTVL.

This clonotype was seen at least ten times. The rearrangement links TRBV29-1 to TRBJ1-1; no definite D call. Germline loops: CDR1 SQVTM, CDR2 ANQGSEA. The CDR3 runs 12 residues. Trimming left V 0 bases short and J 7 bases short, with 9 bases between. CDR3 protein: CSVEDKEDEAFF. Written as DNA, the CDR3 is TGCAGCGTTGAAGATAAGGAGGATGAAGCTTTCTTT.

The chain couples TRBV28 to TRBJ1-5; D gene unclear. Trimming took 6 bases from V and 3 from J, leaving 6 bases between them. CDR1 and CDR2 from the germline V gene are MDHEN and SYDVKM. CDR3 length equals 12 residues. CDR3 residues: CASSAFNQPQHF. The CDR3 DNA reads as TGTGCCAGCAGCGCATTCAATCAGCCCCAGCATTTT. The entire variable domain, with the rest obtained from reference TRBV28 and TRBJ1-5, is as follows: DVKVTQSSRYLVKRTGEKVFLECVQDMDHENMFWYRQDPGLGLRLIYFSYDVKMKEKGDIPEGYSVSREKKERFSLILESASTNQTSMYLCASSAFNQPQHFGDGTRLSIL.

V is TRBV2 and J is TRBJ1-6, with D possibly matching TRBD1 (5 bases). The CDR3 consists of 14 residues. Trimming pared 7 bases from V and 5 bases from J, leaving 12 bases between. Germline loops: CDR1 SNHLY, CDR2 FYNNEI. Written as DNA, the CDR3 is TGTGCCAGCACGAGACAGATAAATAATTCACCCCTCCACTTT. This sequence encodes CASTRQINNSPLHF. Full variable domain (outside the CDR3, taken from reference TRBV2 and TRBJ1-6): EPEVTQTPSHQVTQMGQEVILRCVPISNHLYFYWYRQILGQKVEFLVSFYNNEISEKSEIFDDQFSVERPDGSNFTLKIRSTKLEDSAMYFCASTRQINNSPLHFGNGTRLTVT.

This chain uses TRBV27 with TRBJ1-4; TRBD1 matches 8 bases. J was trimmed by 6 bases and V by 8 bases; bases with no gene match: 8. Germline V gene sequence: CDR1 MNHEY, CDR2 SMNVEV (reference sequence). The CDR3 extends over 14 amino acids. CDR3 loop: CASGQQGAHEKLFF. The CDR3 coding sequence is TGTGCCAGCGGTCAGCAGGGGGCGCATGAAAAACTGTTTTTT.

This chain joins TRBV5-1 and TRBJ2-5; 12 bases fit TRBD1. The junction had 5 bases not matched to a gene; V was cut back by 4 bases and J by 4 bases. Germline V lookup: CDR1 SGHRS, CDR2 YFSETQ. CDR3 length: 15 amino acids. The CDR3 DNA reads TGCGCCAGCAGCATTGGGACAGGGGGCCCAGAGACCCAGTACTTC. Protein sequence: CASSIGTGGPETQYF.

This clonotype was recorded many times. The V and J genes are TRBV4-1 and TRBJ2-7; D tentatively fits TRBD1 or TRBD2 (5 bases each). Germline CDR1 is MGHRA and CDR2 is YSYEKL. CDR3 length: 12 amino acids. V was shortened by 0 bases and J by 8 bases, with 8 bases between the two germline ends. The CDR3 loop reads CASSQEWGQQYF. The CDR3 coding sequence is TGCGCCAGCAGCCAAGAGTGGGGACAGCAGTACTTC.

This clonotype was detected only a few times. The chain carries TRBV20-1 and TRBJ1-2; D possibly corresponds to TRBD1 (6 bases). Germline V gene sequence: CDR1 DFQATT, CDR2 SNEGSKA (reference sequence). The ends were cut back, 5 bases at V and 1 base at J, with 11 bases in the middle. The CDR3 contains 13 residues. CDR3 nucleotide sequence: TGCAGTGCTCGAGGGGGTGTTAACTATGGCTACACCTTC. Residues: CSARGGVNYGYTF.

The table lists this clonotype with many counts. The chain recombines TRBV12-3 or TRBV12-4 with TRBJ1-5, with D unclear. Trimming removed 7 bases from V and 4 bases from J, with 17 bases in between. This CDR3 spans 15 amino acids. CDR3 loop: CASTVYSGVNQPQHF. The DNA of the CDR3 is TGTGCCAGCACCGTTTACAGCGGTGTTAATCAGCCCCAGCATTTT.

A few counts support this clonotype. This chain uses TRBV24-1 with TRBJ1-4, with D possibly being TRBD1 (5 bases). Germline assignment: CDR1 KGHDR and CDR2 SFDVKD. This CDR3 is built from 12 residues. Trimming cost V 6 bases and J 10 bases, with 11 bases left between them. The CDR3 DNA is TGTGCCACCAGTCGGGACCGCGGAAAACTGTTTTTT. Translation: CATSRDRGKLFF.

This clonotype was found a few times. The chain is built from TRBV24-1 and TRBJ2-3, with a tentative D call TRBD2 (5 bases). Germline V gene data show CDR1 as KGHDR and CDR2 as SFDVKD. The CDR3 runs to 15 residues. V was trimmed by 4 bases and J by 0 bases, leaving 10 bases between them. The CDR3 sequence is CATSDPGSSTDTQYF. The CDR3, as DNA: TGTGCCACCAGTGACCCGGGATCTAGCACAGATACGCAGTATTTT.

This clonotype was counted a few times. The V call is TRBV2, the J call TRBJ1-4; D not certain. V dropped 8 bases and J dropped 10 bases, with 17 bases sitting between them. The germline V gene has CDR1 SNHLY and CDR2 FYNNEI. The length of the CDR3 is 13 residues. CDR3 DNA sequence: TGTGCCAGCCGGTATTCAATGGGCGGAAAACTGTTTTTT. Encoded protein: CASRYSMGGKLFF.

The V and J genes are TRBV6-4 and TRBJ2-3, with D unclear. The CDR3 spans 14 residues. The germline V and J ends were trimmed by 3 bases and 1 base, with 8 bases remaining between them. Germline V gene data show CDR1 as MRHNA and CDR2 as SNTAGT. The CDR3 region has the DNA TGTGCCAGCAGTGAGATAGGGCGCACAGATACGCAGTATTTT. Protein product: CASSEIGRTDTQYF.

This clonotype was found once. The chain has TRBV7-2 and TRBJ1-4, with 7 bases that match TRBD1. The CDR3 has 14 residues. Germline CDR1 SGHTA, CDR2 FQGNSA. Trimming removed 5 bases from V and 8 bases from J; junction bases left unmatched: 8. Here the CDR3 DNA reads TGTGCCAGCAGCCAGCGACAGGGAGAGGAAAAACTGTTTTTT. It codes for CASSQRQGEEKLFF.

The J gene is TRBJ1-6, the V gene TRBV7-8, with D perhaps matching TRBD1 (6 bases). From germline, CDR1 is SGHVS and CDR2 FQNEAQ. Trimming left V 5 bases short and J 10 bases short, with 21 bases between. The CDR3 totals 16 residues. The CDR3 is CASSPTRGRRESPLHF. The CDR3 bases are TGTGCCAGCAGCCCAACGCGGGGGCGGCGGGAATCACCCCTCCACTTT.

This clonotype was seen only a few times. The chain uses TRBV15 and TRBJ1-1; D is unclear. Germline assignment: CDR1 LNHNV and CDR2 YYDKDF (reference sequence). This CDR3 is built from 15 residues. Between the trimmed V and J ends, which lost 4 bases and 2 bases, there was a span of 14 bases. CDR3 bases: TGTGCCACCAGCACAGAGGACGGAAGAAACACTGAAGCTTTCTTT. Translated: CATSTEDGRNTEAFF.